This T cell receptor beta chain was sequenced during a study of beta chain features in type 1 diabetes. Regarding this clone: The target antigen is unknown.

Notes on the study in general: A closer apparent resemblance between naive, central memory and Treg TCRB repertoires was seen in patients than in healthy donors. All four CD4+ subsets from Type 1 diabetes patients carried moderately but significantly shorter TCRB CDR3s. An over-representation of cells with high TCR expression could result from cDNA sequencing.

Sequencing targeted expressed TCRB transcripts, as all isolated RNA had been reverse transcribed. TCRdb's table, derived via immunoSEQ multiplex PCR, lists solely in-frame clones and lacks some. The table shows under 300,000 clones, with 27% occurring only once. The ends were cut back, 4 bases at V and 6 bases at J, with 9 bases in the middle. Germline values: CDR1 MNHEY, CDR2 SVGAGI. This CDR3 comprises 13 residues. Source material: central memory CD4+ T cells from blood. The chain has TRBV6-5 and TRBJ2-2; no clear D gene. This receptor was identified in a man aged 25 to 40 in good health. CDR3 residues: CASSSESSGELFF. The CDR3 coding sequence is TGTGCCAGCAGTTCCGAGTCCTCCGGGGAGCTGTTTTTT.